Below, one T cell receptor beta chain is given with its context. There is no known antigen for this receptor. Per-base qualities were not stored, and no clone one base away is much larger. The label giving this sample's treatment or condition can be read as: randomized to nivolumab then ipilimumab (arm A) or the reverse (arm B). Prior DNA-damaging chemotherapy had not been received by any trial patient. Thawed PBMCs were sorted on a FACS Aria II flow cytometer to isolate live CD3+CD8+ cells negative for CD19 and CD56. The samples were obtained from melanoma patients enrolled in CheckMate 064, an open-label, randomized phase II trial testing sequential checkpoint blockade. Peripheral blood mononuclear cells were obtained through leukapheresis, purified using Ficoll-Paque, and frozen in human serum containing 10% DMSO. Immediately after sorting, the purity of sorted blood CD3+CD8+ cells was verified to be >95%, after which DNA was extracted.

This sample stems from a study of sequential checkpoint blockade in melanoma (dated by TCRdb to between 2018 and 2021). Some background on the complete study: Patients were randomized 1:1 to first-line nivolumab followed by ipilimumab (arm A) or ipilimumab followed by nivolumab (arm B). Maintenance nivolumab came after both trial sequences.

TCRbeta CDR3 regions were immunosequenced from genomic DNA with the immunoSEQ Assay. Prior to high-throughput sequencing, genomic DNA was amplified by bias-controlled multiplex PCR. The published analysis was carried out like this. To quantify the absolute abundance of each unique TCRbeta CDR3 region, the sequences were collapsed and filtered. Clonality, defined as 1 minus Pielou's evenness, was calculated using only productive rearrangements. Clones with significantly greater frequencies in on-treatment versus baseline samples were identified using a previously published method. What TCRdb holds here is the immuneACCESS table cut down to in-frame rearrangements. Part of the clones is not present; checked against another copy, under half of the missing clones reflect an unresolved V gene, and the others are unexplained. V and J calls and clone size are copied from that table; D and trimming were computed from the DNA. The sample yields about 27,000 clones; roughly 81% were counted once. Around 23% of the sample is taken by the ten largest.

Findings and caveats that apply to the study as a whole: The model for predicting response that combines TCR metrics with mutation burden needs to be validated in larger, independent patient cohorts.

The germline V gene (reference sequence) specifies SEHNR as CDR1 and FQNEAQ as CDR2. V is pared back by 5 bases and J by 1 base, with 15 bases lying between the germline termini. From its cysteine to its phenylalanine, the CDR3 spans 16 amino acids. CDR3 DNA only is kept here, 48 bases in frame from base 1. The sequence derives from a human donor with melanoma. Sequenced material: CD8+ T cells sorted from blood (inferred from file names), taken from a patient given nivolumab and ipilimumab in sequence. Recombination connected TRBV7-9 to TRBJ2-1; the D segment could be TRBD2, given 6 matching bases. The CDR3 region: CASSPLLSGSYNEQFF. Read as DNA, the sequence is TGTGCCAGCAGCCCTCTGCTCAGCGGGTCCTACAATGAGCAGTTCTTC. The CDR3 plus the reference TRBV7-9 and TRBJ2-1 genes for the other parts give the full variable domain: DTGVSQNPRHKITKRGQNVTFRCDPISEHNRLYWYRQTLGQGPEFLTYFQNEAQLEKSRLLSDRFSAERPKGSFSTLEIQRTEQGDSAMYLCASSPLLSGSYNEQFFGPGTRLTVL.